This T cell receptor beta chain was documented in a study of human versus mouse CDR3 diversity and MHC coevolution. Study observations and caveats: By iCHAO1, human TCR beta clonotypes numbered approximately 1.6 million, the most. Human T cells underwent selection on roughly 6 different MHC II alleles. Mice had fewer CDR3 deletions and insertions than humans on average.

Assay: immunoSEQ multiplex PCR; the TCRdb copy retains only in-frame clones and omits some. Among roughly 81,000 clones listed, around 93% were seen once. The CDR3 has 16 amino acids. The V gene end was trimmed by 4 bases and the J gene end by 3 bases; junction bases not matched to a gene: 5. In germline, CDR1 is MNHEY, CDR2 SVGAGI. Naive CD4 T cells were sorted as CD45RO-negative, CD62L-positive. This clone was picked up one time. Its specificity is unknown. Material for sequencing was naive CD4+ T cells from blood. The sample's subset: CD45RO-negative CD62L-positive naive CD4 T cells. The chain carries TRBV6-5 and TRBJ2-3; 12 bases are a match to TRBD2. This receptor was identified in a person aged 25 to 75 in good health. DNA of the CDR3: TGTGCCAGCAGTTCACTAGCGGGGGGCCTTACAGATACGCAGTATTTT. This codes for CASSSLAGGLTDTQYF.